The entry below gives a single TCR beta chain sequence along with its context. These data come from a study of blood T cell repertoires in COVID-19. The table came from immunoSEQ multiplex PCR; TCRdb's copy has only in-frame clones and leaves some out. This sample carries roughly 47,000 clones, 70% to 90% of them seen once, and the ten largest clones take roughly 34%. The sequenced material came from peripheral blood. The receptor comes from a woman of 80 years or more with COVID-19, enrolled during active disease.

Here the CDR3 reads CASSFGVRGTAGNTIYF. The DNA of the CDR3 is TGTGCCAGCAGCTTCGGGGTCAGGGGGACAGCTGGAAACACCATATATTTT. The rearrangement links TRBV7-2 to TRBJ1-3, with 7 bases fitting TRBD1. This CDR3 contains 17 residues. Trimming at V came to 3 bases and at J to 2 bases, leaving 10 bases not matched to a gene. CDR1 is SGHTA, CDR2 FQGNSA, per germline.